What follows are 28 T cell receptor beta chains derived from one specimen sequenced in a study of somatic mutations in cytotoxic T cells in rheumatoid arthritis. TCRdb's copy holds only in-frame clones and misses some; the assay was immunoSEQ multiplex PCR. The table has approximately 23,000 clones, about four fifths seen once. Sequenced sample: CD8+ T cells sorted from blood. These receptors came from an adult with rheumatoid arthritis.

The chain carries TRBV7-9 and TRBJ2-3; D call uncertain. Germline V lookup: CDR1 SEHNR, CDR2 FQNEAQ (reference sequence). This CDR3 spans 15 amino acids. V gave up 2 bases and J gave up 4 bases, with 13 bases separating them. The CDR3, as DNA: TGTGCCAGCAGCTTATCAAGGCCGAGGCCAGATACGCAGTATTTT. It codes for CASSLSRPRPDTQYF. Variable domain in full (rest from reference TRBV7-9 and TRBJ2-3): DTGVSQNPRHKITKRGQNVTFRCDPISEHNRLYWYRQTLGQGPEFLTYFQNEAQLEKSRLLSDRFSAERPKGSFSTLEIQRTEQGDSAMYLCASSLSRPRPDTQYFGPGTRLTVL.

This chain joins TRBV5-6 and TRBJ2-7; D tentatively fits TRBD1 or TRBD2 (5 bases each). CDR1 and CDR2 (germline): SGHDT, YYEEEE. The CDR3 runs 13 residues. V shed 4 bases and J shed 4 bases, with 12 bases lying between them. The CDR3 region has the DNA TGTGCCAGCAGCCAGGGACGGTATTACGAGCAGTACTTC. It yields the protein CASSQGRYYEQYF.

This chain uses TRBV19 with TRBJ2-7; D is perhaps TRBD1 (6 bases). Looked up from germline, CDR1 is LNHDA and CDR2 is SQIVND (reference sequence). The CDR3 sequence is 14 residues long. V lost 5 bases and J lost 2, with 13 bases in between. The CDR3 is CASSFRDKTYEQYF. The CDR3 DNA follows: TGTGCCAGTAGTTTCCGGGACAAGACCTACGAGCAGTACTTC.

The CDR3 loop is CASSSPRGSSYNSPLHF. As DNA, the CDR3 is TGTGCCAGCAGCTCCCCGAGGGGGAGCTCCTATAATTCACCCCTCCACTTT. V usage is TRBV5-6 and J usage is TRBJ1-6; perhaps TRBD1 as D (6 bases). CDR3 size: 17 residues. The germline V and J ends were trimmed by 3 bases and 0 bases, with 13 bases remaining between them. In germline, CDR1 is SGHDT, CDR2 YYEEEE.

The genes are TRBV6-1 and TRBJ2-4; D is unclear. Trimming left V 11 bases short and J 6 bases short, with 8 bases between. The CDR3 runs 10 residues. CDR1 and CDR2 (germline): MNHNS, SASEGT. The CDR3 coding sequence is TGTGCCGGCGGAACAAACATTCAGTACTTC. Encoded protein: CAGGTNIQYF.

This clone was found a few times. The chain recombines TRBV15 with TRBJ2-3, with 8 bases that match TRBD2. The germline gives CDR1 LNHNV, CDR2 YYDKDF (reference sequence). V dropped 1 base and J dropped 0; count of bases not matched to a gene: 9. This CDR3 contains 18 residues. In DNA, the CDR3 is TGTGCCACCAGCAGAGGCGGGGGGCGGAGGGTCAGCACAGATACGCAGTATTTT. Translated: CATSRGGGRRVSTDTQYF.

The chain is built from TRBV11-1 and TRBJ2-7; perhaps TRBD1 as D (7 bases). V gave up 6 bases and J gave up 0 bases, with 18 bases separating them. Germline lookup yields CDR1 SGHAT and CDR2 FQDESV (reference sequence). CDR3 size: 16 residues. This chain's CDR3 is CASRKSRGADSYEQYF. CDR3 DNA: TGTGCCAGCAGAAAAAGCAGGGGGGCCGACTCCTACGAGCAGTACTTC.

The chain carries TRBV27 and TRBJ2-7; D tentatively fits TRBD1 or TRBD2 (5 bases each). This CDR3 is 12 amino acids long. Deletions cut 11 bases from V and 0 bases from J, with 11 bases between. Per the germline V gene, CDR1 is MNHEY and CDR2 is SMNVEV (reference sequence). The CDR3 loop reads CAARDVSYEQYF. CDR3 sequence (DNA): TGTGCCGCCAGGGACGTCTCCTACGAGCAGTACTTC.

V usage is TRBV7-5 and J usage is TRBJ2-7. TRBV7-5 is a listed pseudogene. The CDR3 consists of 13 residues. The CDR3 DNA reads as TGTGCCAGAAGCTTAGCCCCGGGCCCGAGGCAGTACTTC. Amino acids: CARSLAPGPRQYF.

J is TRBJ1-5 and V is TRBV15, with D uncertain. Germline V gene data show CDR1 as LNHNV and CDR2 as YYDKDF (reference sequence). The CDR3 sequence is 16 residues long. Trimming took off 5 bases at V and 4 bases at J, with 18 bases between the two ends. The DNA for the CDR3 is TGTGCCACCAGCGGATCGCACGGCAGGATAAATCAGCCCCAGCATTTT. Translated: CATSGSHGRINQPQHF.

This rearrangement joins TRBV10-3 to TRBJ2-1, with D hard to call. The CDR3 covers 17 residues. Looked up from germline, CDR1 is ENHRY and CDR2 is SYGVKD. Trimming stripped 0 bases from V and 2 bases from J, with 14 bases between. CDR3: CAISESKRPSPYNEQFF. The DNA for the CDR3 is TGTGCCATCAGTGAGTCGAAAAGGCCCTCCCCCTACAATGAGCAGTTCTTC.

The CDR3 nucleotides are TGTGCCAGCAGAACAGGGGTCTCGGAAGCTTTCTTT. This gives the protein CASRTGVSEAFF. The chain is built from TRBV6-1 and TRBJ1-1, with TRBD1 matching over 7 bases. The germline CDR1 and CDR2 sequences are MNHNS and SASEGT. V shed 6 bases, J shed 8 bases, and the junction held 6 bases outside the gene matches. CDR3 length: 12 residues.

The chain employs TRBV18 and TRBJ2-2; a possible D gene is TRBD1 (5 bases). Trimming pared 1 base from V and 0 bases from J, leaving 12 bases between. CDR3 size: 17 residues. The germline V gene encodes CDR1 KGHSH and CDR2 LQKENI. CDR3 sequence reads: CASSPRATGSNTGELFF. CDR3 DNA: TGTGCCAGCTCACCACGGGCAACAGGTTCGAACACCGGGGAGCTGTTTTTT.

The chain joins TRBV5-5 to TRBJ1-6; 7 bases fit TRBD1. V shed 6 bases, J shed 5 bases, and the junction held 8 bases outside the gene matches. The CDR3 length is 15 residues. Germline CDR1 reads SGHKS; CDR2 reads YYEKEE (reference sequence). In DNA, the CDR3 is TGTGCCAGCAACCGCGGGACAGAAGATAATTCACCCCTCCACTTT. It translates to CASNRGTEDNSPLHF.

The rearrangement links TRBV27 to TRBJ2-1, with D perhaps assigned TRBD1 or TRBD2 (5 bases each). The CDR3 length is 17 residues. Deletions cut 2 bases from V and 2 bases from J, with 16 bases between. Germline lookup yields CDR1 MNHEY and CDR2 SMNVEV (reference sequence). The CDR3 DNA reads as TGTGCCAGCAGTTTAATTTCTGGGCAGGGAGCCTACAATGAGCAGTTCTTC. Amino acids: CASSLISGQGAYNEQFF.

A few counts support this clone. The chain employs TRBV4-2 and TRBJ1-5; TRBD1 agrees at 7 bases. The CDR3 runs to 15 residues. Losses at the gene ends were 1 base for V and 7 bases for J; bases not matched to a gene: 7. Germline CDR1 is LGHNA and CDR2 is YNFKEQ. CDR3 protein: CASSQVTGEWQPQHF. The CDR3 DNA sequence: TGTGCCAGCAGCCAAGTTACAGGGGAATGGCAGCCCCAGCATTTT.

V usage is TRBV7-6 and J usage is TRBJ1-2; 7 bases fit TRBD1. Unmatched junction bases numbered 16, after V lost 5 bases and J lost 4 bases. The CDR3 is made up of 17 amino acids. Germline V CDR1 and CDR2: SGHVS, FNYEAQ. The DNA of the CDR3 is TGTGCCAGCAGCGCGCTGGGAGGGGGCGGTTCTGGCTATGGCTACACCTTC. Protein: CASSALGGGGSGYGYTF. Based on the CDR3 plus reference TRBV7-6 and TRBJ1-2, the full variable domain is GAGVSQSPRYKVTKRGQDVALRCDPISGHVSLYWYRQALGQGPEFLTYFNYEAQQDKSGLPNDRFSAERPEGSISTLTIQRTEQRDSAMYRCASSALGGGGSGYGYTFGSGTRLTVV.

This clone has just a few counts. The J gene is TRBJ1-1, the V gene TRBV13; D gene uncertain. There are 14 residues in the CDR3. The germline V and J ends were trimmed by 1 base and 0 bases, with 6 bases remaining between them. Germline V gene data show CDR1 as PRHDT and CDR2 as FYEKMQ (reference sequence). The CDR3 bases are TGTGCCAGCAGCTTAGCCAGTTTGAACACTGAAGCTTTCTTT. Its translation is CASSLASLNTEAFF.

V usage is TRBV2 and J usage is TRBJ1-4, with 7 bases lining up with TRBD1. The CDR3 runs 16 residues. V was pared by 7 bases and J by 3 bases, with 11 bases of the junction left unmatched. CDR1 and CDR2 (germline): SNHLY, FYNNEI. CDR3 DNA sequence: TGTGCCAGCATTGGAGGACATCAGGGGGCTAATGAAAAACTGTTTTTT. This sequence encodes CASIGGHQGANEKLFF.

V and J are TRBV11-1 and TRBJ2-1, with a tentative D call TRBD2 (5 bases). Trimming removed 0 bases at V and 2 bases at J, with 14 bases between. The CDR3 extends over 17 amino acids. CDR1 and CDR2 from the germline V gene are SGHAT and FQDESV (reference sequence). The CDR3 DNA follows: TGTGCCAGCAGCTTAGCGAGTCGGCTAGCTACCTACAATGAGCAGTTCTTC. Amino acid sequence: CASSLASRLATYNEQFF.

The V gene is TRBV27, the J gene TRBJ2-7; D possibly uses TRBD1 or TRBD2 (6 bases each). Germline CDR1 is MNHEY and CDR2 is SMNVEV (reference sequence). Deletions cut 3 bases from V and 6 bases from J, with 21 bases between. The CDR3 sequence is 16 residues long. The CDR3 nucleotides read TGTGCCAGCAGTTTCCTCGGGGGCCTCATCCAAGGCGAGCAGTACTTC. Amino acids: CASSFLGGLIQGEQYF.

V is TRBV4-3 and J is TRBJ1-1; D gene ambiguous. The CDR3 runs 14 residues. With 0 bases removed from V and 0 bases from J, the gap between germline ends came to 5 bases. CDR1 and CDR2 (germline): LGHNA, YSLEER. CDR3 sequence: CASSQERVNTEAFF. CDR3 bases: TGCGCCAGCAGCCAAGAGCGGGTGAACACTGAAGCTTTCTTT.

The chain carries TRBV14 and TRBJ1-1, with TRBD1 identical over 7 bases. Germline trimming cut 4 bases from V and 5 bases from J; bases unmatched to any gene: 13. Germline V lookup: CDR1 SGHDN, CDR2 FVKESK. This CDR3 region has 16 residues. The CDR3 DNA follows: TGTGCCAGCAGCCCCCGAGGGAGACAGGGCTGGACTGAAGCTTTCTTT. Translation gives CASSPRGRQGWTEAFF.

The CDR3 DNA is TGTGCCTGGGACCTCAGGGGGCGCGAATATGGCTACACCTTC. This sequence encodes CAWDLRGREYGYTF. V and J are TRBV30 and TRBJ1-2; TRBD1 matches at 8 bases. Trimming took 5 bases from V and 5 from J; bases not matched to a gene: 10. The CDR3 is 14 amino acids. CDR1 is GTSNPN and CDR2 is SVGIG in the germline V gene (reference sequence).

J is TRBJ2-3 and V is TRBV7-9; no reliable D call. The germline V and J ends were trimmed by 1 base and 6 bases, with 11 bases remaining between them. The CDR3 spans 14 residues. Germline loops: CDR1 SEHNR, CDR2 FQNEAQ (reference sequence). CDR3 in DNA: TGTGCCAGCAGCTTAGTCGAGTCACAGGATACGCAGTATTTT. Translating gives CASSLVESQDTQYF.

The CDR3 DNA follows: TGCGCCAGCAGCGCGACACAGGGGGCAGGGGAAAAACTGTTTTTT. Protein: CASSATQGAGEKLFF. V usage is TRBV4-3 and J usage is TRBJ1-4, with TRBD1 matching over 9 bases. There are 15 residues in the CDR3. In germline, CDR1 is LGHNA, CDR2 YSLEER. Trimming at V came to 5 bases and at J to 8 bases, leaving 9 bases not matched to a gene.

This chain connects TRBV6-6 to TRBJ1-1; maybe TRBD1 (5 bases). Trimming left V 5 bases short and J 5 bases short, with 9 bases between. The CDR3 runs to 12 residues. In germline, CDR1 is MNHNY, CDR2 SVGAGI (reference sequence). The CDR3 DNA is TGTGCCAGCAGTATCGGGGGGACTGAAGCTTTCTTT. Protein: CASSIGGTEAFF.

This sequence joins TRBV5-5 and TRBJ1-1; no clear D gene. Germline CDR1 reads SGHKS; CDR2 reads YYEKEE (reference sequence). The length of the CDR3 is 15 residues. Trimming cost V 4 bases and J 1 base, with 14 bases left between them. Here the CDR3 reads CASSGPPRENTEAFF. The CDR3 coding sequence is TGTGCCAGCAGCGGCCCGCCAAGGGAGAACACTGAAGCTTTCTTT.